This T cell receptor beta chain was recovered during a study of CD8 T cells in ankylosing spondylitis. Deletions cut 1 base from V and 1 base from J, with 10 bases between. The germline V gene has CDR1 LNHNV and CDR2 YYDKDF (reference sequence). The CDR3 consists of 15 residues. This clonotype was detected ten times or more. Its antigen remains unknown. Study observations and caveats: There was a TCR beta motif, made of several highly homologous variants, that appeared characteristic of ankylosing spondylitis blood. Some motif variants were previously reported in reactive arthritis synovial fluid and blood. Reported data indicate significant enrichment of disease-linked clones within matched ankylosing spondylitis synovial fluid.

Libraries for TCR beta were made by quantitative 5'-RACE with molecular barcodes. Using its own MiXCR run on the 5' RACE reads, TCRdb lists one record per CDR3 protein. The sample has 250,000 to 300,000 distinct CDR3 sequences, around 18% seen once. The chain is built from TRBV15 and TRBJ1-1; possible D gene TRBD1, 6 bases. The source of this sequence is a male donor with ankylosing spondylitis or in good health (not recorded which). The sample taken for sequencing was blood, either unsorted or a sorted T cell fraction (not recorded which). The CDR3 nucleotides are TGTGCCACCAGCAGAGTGGGGGGGCAGAACACTGAAGCTTTCTTT. It encodes CATSRVGGQNTEAFF.